These T cell receptor beta chains were read from a single sample in a study of cytomegalovirus exposure and HLA in healthy donors. Data came from immunoSEQ multiplex PCR; TCRdb stores just in-frame clones and leaves some out. The sample includes approximately 72,000 clones. The material sequenced was PBMCs. These receptors originate from a man in his forties in good health and CMV-seronegative. Both conserved end residues are part of each CDR3. The D gene is left open where the match is weak.

v_gene	d_gene	j_gene	CDR3aa	CDR3nt
TRBV19	TRBD1	TRBJ1-2	CASSPKGDRVSGYTF	TGTGCCAGTAGTCCGAAGGGGGACAGGGTGTCTGGCTACACCTTC
TRBV14	TRBD1	TRBJ2-7	CASSKPGTGVYEQYF	TGTGCCAGCAGCAAGCCCGGGACAGGGGTGTACGAGCAGTACTTC
TRBV28	TRBD1	TRBJ1-5	CASRLTGGNQPQHF	TGTGCCAGCCGACTCACAGGGGGCAATCAGCCCCAGCATTTT
TRBV7-8	TRBD1	TRBJ1-5	CASSPGQGGLNQPQHF	TGTGCCAGCAGCCCAGGACAGGGAGGACTTAATCAGCCCCAGCATTTT
TRBV2	TRBD1	TRBJ1-5	CASSVQGGNQPQHF	TGTGCCAGCAGCGTACAGGGGGGTAATCAGCCCCAGCATTTT
TRBV18	TRBD1	TRBJ1-1	CASSLGQGALAEAFF	TGTGCCAGCTCACTGGGACAGGGGGCATTGGCTGAAGCTTTCTTT
TRBV28	-	TRBJ2-7	CASRHLEVAEQYF	TGTGCCAGCAGGCACCTAGAGGTTGCCGAGCAGTACTTC
TRBV7-9	-	TRBJ2-3	CASSLGAGVTDTQYF	TGTGCCAGCAGCTTAGGGGCAGGGGTCACAGATACGCAGTATTTT
TRBV11-2	TRBD1	TRBJ2-7	CASSLFGTGGYEQYF	TGTGCCAGCAGCTTATTCGGGACAGGGGGGTACGAGCAGTACTTC
TRBV29-1	-	TRBJ2-3	CSVEDVTGFTDTQYF	TGCAGCGTTGAAGATGTCACAGGGTTCACAGATACGCAGTATTTT
TRBV7-7	TRBD2	TRBJ2-1	CASSLHYATSGANEQFF	TGTGCTAGCAGCTTACATTATGCGACTAGCGGGGCCAATGAGCAGTTCTTC
TRBV7-9	TRBD1	TRBJ2-7	CASSPTGYEQYF	TGTGCCAGCAGCCCGACAGGGTACGAGCAGTACTTC
TRBV28	-	TRBJ2-1	CASSSHGPAVQFF	TGTGCCAGCAGTTCCCATGGTCCCGCGGTGCAGTTCTTC
TRBV18	-	TRBJ2-5	CASSPGLQETQYF	TGTGCCAGCTCACCTGGACTGCAAGAGACCCAGTACTTC
TRBV18	-	TRBJ1-4	CASSSGQSPSKLFF	TGTGCCAGCTCATCTGGACAGAGCCCTTCCAAACTGTTTTTT
TRBV6-5	TRBD1	TRBJ1-2	CASSYLRDRADYTF	TGTGCCAGCAGTTACTTGAGAGACAGGGCTGACTACACCTTC
TRBV4-1	-	TRBJ1-6	CASSQDSGGPNSPLHF	TGCGCCAGCAGCCAAGATTCGGGGGGACCTAATTCACCCCTCCACTTT
TRBV15	-	TRBJ2-3	CATSIYTDTQYF	TGTGCCACCAGCATATACACAGATACGCAGTATTTT
TRBV19	TRBD2	TRBJ2-7	CASTLSGNQGEQYF	TGTGCCAGTACCCTTAGCGGGAACCAGGGCGAGCAGTACTTC
TRBV5-8	-	TRBJ1-2	CASSQTQNYGYTF	TGTGCCAGCAGCCAAACACAAAACTATGGCTACACCTTC
TRBV6-5	TRBD2	TRBJ2-5	CATRTSGVYQETQYF	TGTGCCACGAGGACTAGCGGAGTGTACCAAGAGACCCAGTACTTC
TRBV30	TRBD1	TRBJ1-1	CAWNRQGNTEAFF	TGTGCCTGGAACCGACAGGGGAACACTGAAGCTTTCTTT
TRBV28	TRBD2	TRBJ2-4	CASSSAQGGRAKNIQYF	TGTGCCAGCAGTTCCGCCCAGGGAGGGAGGGCCAAAAACATTCAGTACTTC
TRBV5-1	-	TRBJ2-5	CASSPRQGQETQYF	TGCGCCAGCAGTCCTCGGCAGGGCCAGGAGACCCAGTACTTC
TRBV5-4	-	TRBJ1-5	CASSGGLDQPQHF	TGTGCCAGCAGCGGAGGGTTAGACCAGCCCCAGCATTTT
TRBV29-1	-	TRBJ2-7	CSVETPRQPYEQYF	TGCAGCGTTGAGACCCCTCGACAGCCCTACGAGCAGTACTTC
TRBV6-6	-	TRBJ2-7	CASSGGDSYEQYF	TGTGCCAGCTCGGGGGGCGACTCCTACGAGCAGTACTTC
TRBV28	-	TRBJ1-3	CASSPGQVGNTIYF	TGTGCCAGCAGTCCAGGGCAGGTGGGAAACACCATATATTTT
TRBV18	TRBD1	TRBJ1-4	CASSPMGQQEKLFF	TGTGCCAGCTCACCAATGGGACAGCAGGAAAAACTGTTTTTT
TRBV5-1	TRBD1	TRBJ2-7	CASSGDRAYEQYF	TGCGCCAGCAGCGGCGACAGGGCCTACGAGCAGTACTTC
TRBV19	-	TRBJ1-4	CASSTAGGNEKLFF	TGTGCCAGTAGTACGGCAGGTGGTAATGAAAAACTGTTTTTT
TRBV4-2	TRBD2	TRBJ2-2	CASSRGLASAGELFF	TGTGCCAGCAGCCGGGGACTAGCTAGCGCCGGGGAGCTGTTTTTT
TRBV19	-	TRBJ1-6	CASSIDLRGTNSPLHF	TGTGCCAGTAGTATAGATCTGCGGGGTACGAATTCACCCCTCCACTTT
TRBV7-8	-	TRBJ2-1	CASRAGAAEQFF	TGTGCCAGTCGGGCGGGGGCCGCTGAGCAGTTCTTC
TRBV6-1	-	TRBJ1-5	CATNTRGNQPQHF	TGTGCCACTAATACGCGGGGCAATCAGCCCCAGCATTTT
TRBV11-2	-	TRBJ2-7	CASSLDLGEQYF	TGTGCCAGCAGCTTAGACCTCGGCGAGCAGTACTTC
TRBV14	TRBD1	TRBJ2-7	CASSQVQGAFSEQYF	TGTGCCAGCAGCCAAGTCCAGGGGGCCTTCTCCGAGCAGTACTTC
TRBV19	TRBD2	TRBJ2-3	CASSILWTSGTDTQYF	TGTGCCAGTAGTATATTGTGGACTAGCGGCACAGATACGCAGTATTTT
TRBV30	TRBD1	TRBJ1-2	CAWITDRVNGYTF	TGTGCCTGGATTACCGACAGGGTCAATGGCTACACCTTC
TRBV9	TRBD2	TRBJ2-2	CASSGGRETVNTGELFF	TGTGCCAGCAGCGGAGGGAGGGAGACAGTAAACACCGGGGAGCTGTTTTTT